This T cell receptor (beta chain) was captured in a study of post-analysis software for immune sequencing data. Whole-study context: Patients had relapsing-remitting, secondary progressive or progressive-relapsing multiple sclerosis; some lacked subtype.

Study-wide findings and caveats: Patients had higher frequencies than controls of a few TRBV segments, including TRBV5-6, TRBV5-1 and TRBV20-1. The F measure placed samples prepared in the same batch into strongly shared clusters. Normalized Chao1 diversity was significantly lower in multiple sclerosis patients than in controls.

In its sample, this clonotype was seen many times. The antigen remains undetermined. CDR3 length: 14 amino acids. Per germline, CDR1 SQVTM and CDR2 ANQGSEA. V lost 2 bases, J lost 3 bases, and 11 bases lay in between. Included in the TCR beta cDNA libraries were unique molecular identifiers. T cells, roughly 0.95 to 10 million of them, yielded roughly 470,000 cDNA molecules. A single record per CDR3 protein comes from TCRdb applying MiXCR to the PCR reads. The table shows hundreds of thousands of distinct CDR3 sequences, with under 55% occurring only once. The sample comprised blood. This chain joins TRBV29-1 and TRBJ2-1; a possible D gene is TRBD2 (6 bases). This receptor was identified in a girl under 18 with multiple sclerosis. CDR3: CSVEKGGDYNEQFF. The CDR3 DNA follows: TGCAGCGTTGAAAAGGGCGGGGACTACAATGAGCAGTTCTTC.